The 18 T cell receptor beta chains in this list originate from one sample, sequenced in a study of blood T cells in healthy people across ages. Alongside a J-beta primer mix, a sample-barcoded 5' primer served in a second PCR lasting 7 to 11 cycles. In TCRdb, the 5' RACE reads were re-called with MiXCR into one record per CDR3 protein. The sample consists of 800,000 to 950,000 distinct CDR3 sequences, almost 30% of them appearing once. The data were also submitted as part of a second study, on T cells of mothers and their children.

The sequenced material came from blood. The source of these receptors is a woman aged 40-49 years in good health.

Many counts were recorded for this clonotype. This chain links TRBV3-1 with TRBJ2-4; D might be TRBD1 (5 bases). Germline CDR1 is LGHDT and CDR2 is YNNKEL (reference sequence). The CDR3 contains 16 residues. V dropped 3 bases and J dropped 3 bases, with 15 bases sitting between them. The CDR3 bases are TGTGCCAGCAGCCAGTACTCAGGGTCTTTCAAAAACATTCAGTACTTC. It translates to CASSQYSGSFKNIQYF.

This clonotype has a handful of counts. The rearrangement uses TRBV5-1 and TRBJ2-7; TRBD2 matches at 7 bases. V lost 1 base, J lost 4 bases, and 5 bases stayed unmatched. The germline CDR1 and CDR2 sequences are SGHRS and YFSETQ. The CDR3 runs 14 residues. The CDR3 DNA sequence: TGCGCCAGCAGCTTGCAGGGAGGGGAATACGAGCAGTACTTC. Translation gives CASSLQGGEYEQYF.

The V gene is TRBV21-1, the J gene TRBJ2-4; whether TRBD1, the table's D call, matches the DNA was not checked. Matching the DNA end better, TRBJ2-7 makes the J call doubtful. TRBV21-1 is tagged as a pseudogene. The CDR3 is made up of 13 amino acids. The CDR3 DNA reads TGTGCCAGCAGCAAACGGGGACCCTACGAGCAGTACTTC. The encoded protein is CASSKRGPYEQYF.

This clonotype was found a few times. The chain employs TRBV20-1 and TRBJ1-2, with 9 bases aligning to TRBD1. Germline CDR1 reads DFQATT; CDR2 reads SNEGSKA (reference sequence). Trimming took 6 bases from V and 8 from J; bases not matched to a gene: 10. The CDR3 runs to 13 residues. CDR3 amino acids: CSARDREGLGYTF. Here the CDR3 DNA reads TGCAGTGCCAGGGACAGGGAGGGGCTAGGCTACACCTTC.

About this clonotype: One junction end disagrees with the germline gene, perhaps due to a read error. The chain links TRBV12-3 or TRBV12-4 to TRBJ2-1; perhaps TRBD2 as D (6 bases). There are 14 residues in the CDR3. CDR3 residues: CVSRGSSSYNEQFF. Written as DNA, the CDR3 is TGTGTCAGCCGGGGGTCTAGCTCCTACAATGAGCAGTTCTTC.

For this clonotype: A junction end diverges from the germline sequence, so it may reflect a read error. The J gene is TRBJ2-4, the V gene TRBV11-2; no firm D call. This CDR3 comprises 13 residues. CDR1 is SGHAT, CDR2 FQNNGV, per germline. The CDR3 sequence: CAGRSLASYGQYF. CDR3 in DNA: TGTGCCGGCAGGTCCCTGGCCTCCTACGGGCAGTACTTC.

This clonotype is a singleton in its sample. This clone may be a read error of a much larger clone one base away. The rearrangement uses TRBV6-2 or TRBV6-3 and TRBJ2-7; TRBD2 matches at 8 bases. The V and J ends lost 6 bases and 6 bases, in that order; junction bases with no gene match: 7. Germline V gives CDR1 MNHEY, CDR2 SVGEGT. This CDR3 is 13 amino acids long. In DNA form, the CDR3 reads TGTGCCAGCAGCGACCGGCGGGGGGCCGAGCAGTACTTC. Translated: CASSDRRGAEQYF.

At least ten counts were recorded for this clonotype. The rearrangement joins TRBV3-1 to TRBJ2-6; D uncertain. Germline CDR1 is LGHDT and CDR2 is YNNKEL (reference sequence). Trimming removed 2 bases from V and 2 bases from J, with 4 bases in between. The length of the CDR3 is 14 residues. The DNA of the CDR3 is TGTGCCAGCAGCCAATCTCCTGGGGCCAACGTCCTGACTTTC. Its protein is CASSQSPGANVLTF.

Turning to this clonotype: This could be a read error, since a much larger clone is one nucleotide away. The CDR3, as DNA: TGTGCCACCAGCAGAGGGAGAGGGGGGGCCGTTGGAAATGAGCAGTTCTTC. Protein sequence: CATSRGRGGAVGNEQFF. The rearrangement joins TRBV15 to TRBJ2-1; tentatively, D is TRBD2 (7 bases). The CDR3 consists of 17 residues. V was clipped by 1 base and J by 7 bases, with 20 bases between them. The V gene's germline CDR1 is LNHNV and CDR2 YYDKDF (reference sequence).

This sequence joins TRBV6-6 and TRBJ1-5; a weak D match, TRBD1 (5 bases). Germline assignment: CDR1 MNHNY and CDR2 SVGAGI (reference sequence). The CDR3 runs 16 residues. V was shortened by 5 bases and J by 2 bases, with 16 bases between the two germline ends. CDR3 sequence: CASSPRGGPGNQPQHF. The CDR3 coding sequence is TGTGCCAGCAGTCCCCGGGGGGGACCGGGCAATCAGCCCCAGCATTTT.

The V and J genes are TRBV9 and TRBJ2-5; TRBD2 might be the D (6 bases). The last part of the DNA fits TRBJ2-7 better; the J call may be wrong. Germline values: CDR1 SGDLS, CDR2 YYNGEE. The CDR3 covers 13 residues. The CDR3 nucleotides read TGTGCCAGCAGCGTAAATCCCGGGGGCGAGCAGTACTTC. Translated: CASSVNPGGEQYF.

As for this clonotype: Relative to the germline gene, one junction end is altered; a read error may explain this. The V and J genes are TRBV2 and TRBJ1-1; tentative D call: TRBD1 (6 bases). Looked up from germline, CDR1 is SNHLY and CDR2 is FYNNEI. The length of the CDR3 is 14 residues. The CDR3: CASRSQGLNTKAFF. The CDR3 DNA follows: TGTGCCAGCAGAAGCCAGGGGTTGAACACTAAAGCTTTCTTT.

The V call is TRBV14, the J call TRBJ2-1; no clear D gene. Trimming took 3 bases from V and 7 from J, leaving 13 bases between them. Germline V lookup: CDR1 SGHDN, CDR2 FVKESK. The CDR3 runs to 14 residues. In DNA, the CDR3 is TGTGCCAGCAGCCAGCCCGGGCCCTGGAATGAGCAGTTCTTC. Translated, it gives CASSQPGPWNEQFF.

This clonotype occurred many times. The chain is built from TRBV29-1 and TRBJ2-7; 9 nucleotides match TRBD1. Germline V gene sequence: CDR1 SQVTM, CDR2 ANQGSEA. V was pared by 7 bases and J by 3 bases, with 10 bases of the junction left unmatched. The CDR3 runs 14 residues. CDR3 amino acids: CSAGGQGFGYEQYF. In DNA form, the CDR3 reads TGCAGCGCTGGGGGACAGGGATTCGGCTACGAGCAGTACTTC.

This clonotype was observed at least ten times. The gene calls are TRBV4-1 and TRBJ2-7, with 9 bases identical to TRBD1. V gave up 3 bases and J gave up 2 bases; unmatched junction bases: 2. The CDR3 totals 14 residues. Germline V lookup: CDR1 MGHRA, CDR2 YSYEKL. CDR3 protein: CASSQRTGAYEQYF. The CDR3 bases are TGCGCCAGCAGCCAGAGGACAGGGGCCTACGAGCAGTACTTC.

This clonotype was seen at least ten times. The CDR3 protein is CASTGTQETQYF. The CDR3 region has the DNA TGTGCCTCGACGGGGACTCAAGAGACCCAGTACTTC. The chain carries TRBV7-2 and TRBJ2-5; D may be TRBD2 (6 bases). CDR3 length equals 12 residues. Germline V gene lookup returns CDR1 SGHTA and CDR2 FQGNSA. V was cut by 11 bases and J by 2 bases, with 12 bases left in between.

This chain joins TRBV20-1 and TRBJ2-5, with 8 bases matching TRBD2. CDR1 and CDR2 (germline): DFQATT, SNEGSKA (reference sequence). Germline trimming cut 6 bases from V and 1 base from J; bases unmatched to any gene: 1. The CDR3 is 12 amino acids. The CDR3 DNA reads as TGCAGTGCCGGACTAGCCCAAGAGACCCAGTACTTC. Translating gives CSAGLAQETQYF.

This clonotype was detected a few times. This chain uses TRBV6-2 or TRBV6-3 with TRBJ1-6, with D uncertain. Germline values: CDR1 MNHEY, CDR2 SVGEGT. Between the trimmed V and J ends, which lost 6 bases and 4 bases, there was a span of 10 bases. The CDR3 sequence is 14 residues long. CDR3 loop: CASRTVAYNSPLHF. CDR3 bases: TGTGCCAGCAGGACCGTGGCGTATAATTCACCCCTCCACTTT.